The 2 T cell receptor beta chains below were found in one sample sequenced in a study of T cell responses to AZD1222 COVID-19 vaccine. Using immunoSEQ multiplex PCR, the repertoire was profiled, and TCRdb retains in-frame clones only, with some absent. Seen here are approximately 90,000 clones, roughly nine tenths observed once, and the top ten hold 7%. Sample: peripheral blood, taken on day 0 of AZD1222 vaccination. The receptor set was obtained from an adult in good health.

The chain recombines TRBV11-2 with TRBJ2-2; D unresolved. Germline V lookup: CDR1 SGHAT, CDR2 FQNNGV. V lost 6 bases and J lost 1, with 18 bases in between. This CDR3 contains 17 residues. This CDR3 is CASRFGPFPVNTGELFF. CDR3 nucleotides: TGTGCCAGCAGATTTGGACCTTTCCCTGTGAACACCGGGGAGCTGTTTTTT.

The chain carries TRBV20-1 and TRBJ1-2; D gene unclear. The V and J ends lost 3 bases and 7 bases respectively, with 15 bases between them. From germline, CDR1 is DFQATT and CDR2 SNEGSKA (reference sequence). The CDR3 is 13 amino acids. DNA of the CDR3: TGCAGTGCTAGTGAGGGCACCACGTTTGGCTACACCTTC. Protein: CSASEGTTFGYTF.